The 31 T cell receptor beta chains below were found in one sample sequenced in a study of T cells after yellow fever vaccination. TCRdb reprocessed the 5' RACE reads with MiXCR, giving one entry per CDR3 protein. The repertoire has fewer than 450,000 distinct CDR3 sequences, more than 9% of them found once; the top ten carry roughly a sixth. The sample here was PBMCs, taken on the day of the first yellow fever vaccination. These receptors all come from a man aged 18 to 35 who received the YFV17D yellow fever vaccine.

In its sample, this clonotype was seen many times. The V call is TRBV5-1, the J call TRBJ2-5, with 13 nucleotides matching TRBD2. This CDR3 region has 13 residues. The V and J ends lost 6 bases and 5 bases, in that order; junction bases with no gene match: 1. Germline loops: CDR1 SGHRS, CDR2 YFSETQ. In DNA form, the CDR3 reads TGCGCCAGCACGACTAGCGGGGGGGAGACCCAGTACTTC. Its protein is CASTTSGGETQYF.

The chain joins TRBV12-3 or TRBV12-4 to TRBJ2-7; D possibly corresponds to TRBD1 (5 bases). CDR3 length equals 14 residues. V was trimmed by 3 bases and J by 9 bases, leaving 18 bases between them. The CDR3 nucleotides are TGTGCCAGCAGTTTGGGGCCAGGGCCCCCGGCGCAGTACTTC. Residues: CASSLGPGPPAQYF.

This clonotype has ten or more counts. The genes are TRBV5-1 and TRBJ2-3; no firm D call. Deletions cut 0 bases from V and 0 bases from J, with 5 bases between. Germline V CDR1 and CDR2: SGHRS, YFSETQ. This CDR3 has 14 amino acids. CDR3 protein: CASSLATSTDTQYF. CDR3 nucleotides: TGCGCCAGCAGCTTGGCTACTAGCACAGATACGCAGTATTTT.

CDR3 DNA sequence: TGTGCCAGCAGTTACCTCCGGACAGTACTGATCCAAGAGACCCAGTACTTC. Protein sequence: CASSYLRTVLIQETQYF. The genes are TRBV12-3 or TRBV12-4 and TRBJ2-5; D might be TRBD1 (6 bases). With 4 bases removed from V and 1 base from J, the gap between germline ends came to 19 bases. This CDR3 region has 17 residues.

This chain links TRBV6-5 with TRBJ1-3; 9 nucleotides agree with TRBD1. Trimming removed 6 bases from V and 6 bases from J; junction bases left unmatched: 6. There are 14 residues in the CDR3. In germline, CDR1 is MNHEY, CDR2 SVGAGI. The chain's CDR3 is CASRSGQGQNTIYF. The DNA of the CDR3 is TGTGCCAGCAGATCAGGACAGGGGCAAAACACCATATATTTT.

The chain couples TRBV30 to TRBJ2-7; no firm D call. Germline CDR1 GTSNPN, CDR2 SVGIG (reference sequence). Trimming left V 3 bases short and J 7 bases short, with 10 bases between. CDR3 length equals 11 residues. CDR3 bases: TGTGCCTGGAGCCAAGGGCCTGAGCAGTACTTC. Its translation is CAWSQGPEQYF.

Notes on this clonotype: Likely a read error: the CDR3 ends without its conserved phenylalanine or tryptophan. CDR3 nucleotide sequence: TGCAGTGGGACACGGGGACCTAGCACAGATACGCAGTATTGT. This sequence encodes CSGTRGPSTDTQYC. This sequence joins TRBV20-1 and TRBJ2-3, with D perhaps being TRBD1 or TRBD2 (5 bases each). CDR1 and CDR2 from the germline V gene are DFQATT and SNEGSKA (reference sequence). The CDR3 totals 14 residues. Trimming stripped 7 bases from V and 0 bases from J, with 14 bases between.

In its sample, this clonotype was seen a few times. The CDR3 reads CASSIQNSPLHF. The CDR3 nucleotides are TGTGCCAGTAGTATACAGAATTCACCCCTCCACTTT. J is TRBJ1-6 and V is TRBV19; D uncertain. Trimming took off 2 bases at V and 7 bases at J, with 3 bases between the two ends. CDR3 length equals 12 residues. CDR1 is LNHDA, CDR2 SQIVND, per germline (reference sequence).

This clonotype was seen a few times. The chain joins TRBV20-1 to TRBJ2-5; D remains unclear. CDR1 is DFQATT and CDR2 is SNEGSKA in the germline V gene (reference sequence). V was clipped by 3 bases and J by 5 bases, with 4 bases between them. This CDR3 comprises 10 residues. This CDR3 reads CSASGETQYF. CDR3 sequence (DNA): TGCAGTGCTAGCGGCGAGACCCAGTACTTC.

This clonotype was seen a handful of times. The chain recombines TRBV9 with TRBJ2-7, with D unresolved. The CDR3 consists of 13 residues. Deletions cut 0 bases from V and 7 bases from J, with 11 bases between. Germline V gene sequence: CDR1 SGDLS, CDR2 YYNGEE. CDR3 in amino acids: CASSVASLGEQYF. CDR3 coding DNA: TGTGCCAGCAGCGTAGCTTCTTTGGGGGAGCAGTACTTC.

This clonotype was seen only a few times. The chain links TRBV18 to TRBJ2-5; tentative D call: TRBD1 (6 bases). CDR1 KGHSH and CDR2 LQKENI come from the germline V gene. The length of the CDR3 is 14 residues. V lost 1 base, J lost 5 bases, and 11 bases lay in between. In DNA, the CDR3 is TGTGCCAGCTCACCACAAAACAGGGAGGAGACCCAGTACTTC. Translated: CASSPQNREETQYF.

CDR3 sequence reads: CASSLVALGSSYEQYV. In DNA form, the CDR3 reads TGTGCCAGCAGCTTAGTAGCGCTCGGCAGCTCATACGAGCAGTACGTC. The V gene is TRBV7-9, the J gene TRBJ2-7; D might be TRBD2 (5 bases). The germline V gene encodes CDR1 SEHNR and CDR2 FQNEAQ (reference sequence). V was shortened by 1 base and J by 4 bases, with 17 bases between the two germline ends. The CDR3 loop spans 16 amino acids.

CDR3 amino acids: CASSLQGGGVPDTQYF. The CDR3 DNA sequence: TGTGCCAGCTCACTCCAGGGCGGGGGCGTCCCAGATACGCAGTATTTT. This chain links TRBV18 with TRBJ2-3, with D possibly being TRBD2 (7 bases). V lost 4 bases to trimming and J lost 4 bases, with 18 bases between them. CDR3 length: 16 amino acids. From germline, CDR1 is KGHSH and CDR2 LQKENI.

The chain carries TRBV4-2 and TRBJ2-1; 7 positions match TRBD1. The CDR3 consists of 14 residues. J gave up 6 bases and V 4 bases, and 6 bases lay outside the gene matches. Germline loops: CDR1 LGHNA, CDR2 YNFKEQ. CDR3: CASSLGTVLNEQFF. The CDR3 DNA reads TGTGCCAGCAGCCTCGGGACAGTGCTCAATGAGCAGTTCTTC.

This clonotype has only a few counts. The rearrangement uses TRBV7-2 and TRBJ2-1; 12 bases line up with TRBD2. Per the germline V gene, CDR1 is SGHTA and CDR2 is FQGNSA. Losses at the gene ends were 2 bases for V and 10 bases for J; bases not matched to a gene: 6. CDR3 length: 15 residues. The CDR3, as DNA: TGTGCCAGCAGCTTATGGACTAGCGGGGAGGTGGAGCAGTTCTTC. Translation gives CASSLWTSGEVEQFF.

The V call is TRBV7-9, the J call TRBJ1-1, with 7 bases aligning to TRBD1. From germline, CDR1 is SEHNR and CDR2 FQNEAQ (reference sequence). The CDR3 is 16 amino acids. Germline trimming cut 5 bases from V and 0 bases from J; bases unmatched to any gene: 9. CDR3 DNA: TGTGCCAGCAGCCGGGACAGAAACTACATGAACACTGAAGCTTTCTTT. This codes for CASSRDRNYMNTEAFF.

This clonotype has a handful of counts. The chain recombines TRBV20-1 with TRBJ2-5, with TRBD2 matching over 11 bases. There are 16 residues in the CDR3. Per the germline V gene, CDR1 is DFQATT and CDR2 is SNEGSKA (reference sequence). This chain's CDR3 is CSLHAVAGGPRETQYF. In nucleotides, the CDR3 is TGCAGCCTCCACGCGGTAGCGGGGGGGCCGAGGGAGACCCAGTACTTC.

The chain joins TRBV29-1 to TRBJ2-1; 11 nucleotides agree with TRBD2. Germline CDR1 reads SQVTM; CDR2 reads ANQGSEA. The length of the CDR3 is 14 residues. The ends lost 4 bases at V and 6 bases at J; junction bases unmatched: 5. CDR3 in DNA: TGCAGCGTTGTGCTAGCGGGGGGAGGCAATGAGCAGTTCTTC. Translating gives CSVVLAGGGNEQFF.

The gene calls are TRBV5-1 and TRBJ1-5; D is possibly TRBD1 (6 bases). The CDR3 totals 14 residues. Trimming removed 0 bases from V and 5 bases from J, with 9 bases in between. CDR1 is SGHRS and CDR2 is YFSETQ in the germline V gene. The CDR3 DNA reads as TGCGCCAGCAGCTTGGGGGGGCAGCATCAGCCCCAGCATTTT. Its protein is CASSLGGQHQPQHF.

The CDR3: CASSHTRSGAGSDTQYF. CDR3 bases: TGTGCCAGCAGCCATACGAGGAGTGGGGCGGGGAGCGATACGCAGTATTTT. This chain links TRBV3-1 with TRBJ2-3; TRBD2 is a possible D gene (6 bases). Per the germline V gene, CDR1 is LGHDT and CDR2 is YNNKEL (reference sequence). CDR3 length: 17 amino acids. V lost 3 bases, J lost 6 bases, and 22 bases lay in between.

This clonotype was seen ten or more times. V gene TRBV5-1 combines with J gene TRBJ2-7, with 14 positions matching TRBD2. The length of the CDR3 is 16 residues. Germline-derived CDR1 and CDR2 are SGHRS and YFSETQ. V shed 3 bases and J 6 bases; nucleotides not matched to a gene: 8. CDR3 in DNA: TGCGCCAGCAGCTCGGGACTAGCGGGGGACTTCGGCGAGCAGTACGTC. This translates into CASSSGLAGDFGEQYV.

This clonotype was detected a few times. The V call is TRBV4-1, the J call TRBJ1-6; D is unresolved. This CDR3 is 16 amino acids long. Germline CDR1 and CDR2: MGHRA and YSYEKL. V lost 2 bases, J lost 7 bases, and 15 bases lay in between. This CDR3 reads CASSQFPFSWNSPLHF. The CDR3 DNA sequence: TGCGCCAGCAGCCAATTCCCTTTTTCTTGGAATTCACCCCTCCACTTT.

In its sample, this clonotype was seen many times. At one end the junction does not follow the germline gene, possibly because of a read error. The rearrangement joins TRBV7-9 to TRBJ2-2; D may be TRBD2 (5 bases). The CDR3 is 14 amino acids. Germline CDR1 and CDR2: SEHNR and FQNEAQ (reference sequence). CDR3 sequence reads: CASSPGTSTGELFF. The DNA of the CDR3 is TGCGCCAGCAGCCCGGGTACTAGCACCGGGGAGCTGTTTTTT.

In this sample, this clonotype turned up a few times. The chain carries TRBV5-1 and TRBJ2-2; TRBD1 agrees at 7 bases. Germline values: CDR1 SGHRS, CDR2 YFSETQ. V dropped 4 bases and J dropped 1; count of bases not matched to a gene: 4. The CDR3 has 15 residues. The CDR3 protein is CASSRTGRNTGELFF. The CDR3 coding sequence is TGCGCCAGCAGCCGGACAGGACGGAACACCGGGGAGCTGTTTTTT.

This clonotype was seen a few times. CDR3: CASTFLGQPQHF. CDR3 nucleotide sequence: TGTGCCAGCACCTTTTTAGGGCAGCCCCAGCATTTT. The chain couples TRBV12-3 or TRBV12-4 to TRBJ1-5; D gene unclear. V was shortened by 7 bases and J by 7 bases, with 11 bases between the two germline ends. CDR3 length: 12 amino acids.

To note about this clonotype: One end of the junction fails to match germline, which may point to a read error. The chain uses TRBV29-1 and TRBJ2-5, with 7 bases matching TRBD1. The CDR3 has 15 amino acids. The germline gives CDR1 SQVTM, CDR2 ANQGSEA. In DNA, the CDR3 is TGCAGCATTGAAGTGCGTGGACAGGCACAAGAGACCCAGTACTTC. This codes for CSIEVRGQAQETQYF.

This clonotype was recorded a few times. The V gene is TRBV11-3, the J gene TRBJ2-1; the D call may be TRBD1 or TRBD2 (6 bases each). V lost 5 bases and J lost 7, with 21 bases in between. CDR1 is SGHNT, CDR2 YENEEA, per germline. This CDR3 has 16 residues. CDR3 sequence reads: CASSPHGTLGGNEQFF. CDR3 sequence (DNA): TGTGCCAGCAGCCCCCACGGGACTCTAGGGGGAAATGAGCAGTTCTTC.

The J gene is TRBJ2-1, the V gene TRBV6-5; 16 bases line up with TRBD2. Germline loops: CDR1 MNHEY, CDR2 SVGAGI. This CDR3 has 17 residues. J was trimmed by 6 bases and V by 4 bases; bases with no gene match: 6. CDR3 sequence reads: CASSSGLAGGLANEQFF. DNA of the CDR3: TGTGCCAGCAGTTCGGGACTAGCGGGGGGGCTGGCCAATGAGCAGTTCTTC.

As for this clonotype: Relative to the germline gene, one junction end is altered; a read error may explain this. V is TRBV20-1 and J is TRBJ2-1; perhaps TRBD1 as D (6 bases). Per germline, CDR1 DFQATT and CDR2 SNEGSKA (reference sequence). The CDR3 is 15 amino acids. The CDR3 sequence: CSARGLRGTYNEQFF. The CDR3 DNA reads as TGCAGTGCCAGAGGTCTCAGGGGAACCTACAATGAGCAGTTCTTC.

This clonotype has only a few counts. CDR3 DNA: TGCGCCAGCAGCGAATCCGGGACATCCACAGATACGCAGTATTTT. Protein: CASSESGTSTDTQYF. J is TRBJ2-3 and V is TRBV5-1, with D maybe TRBD1 (6 bases). Germline values: CDR1 SGHRS, CDR2 YFSETQ. The CDR3 covers 15 residues. The V end lost 4 bases, the J end lost 2 bases, and 14 bases lay between the germline ends.

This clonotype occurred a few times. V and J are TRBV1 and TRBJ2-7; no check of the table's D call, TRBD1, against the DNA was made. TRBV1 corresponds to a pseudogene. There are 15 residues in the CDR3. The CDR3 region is CTSSLRGERLAEQYV. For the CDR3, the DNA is TGCACCAGCAGCCTTAGGGGTGAACGCCTGGCCGAGCAGTACGTC.